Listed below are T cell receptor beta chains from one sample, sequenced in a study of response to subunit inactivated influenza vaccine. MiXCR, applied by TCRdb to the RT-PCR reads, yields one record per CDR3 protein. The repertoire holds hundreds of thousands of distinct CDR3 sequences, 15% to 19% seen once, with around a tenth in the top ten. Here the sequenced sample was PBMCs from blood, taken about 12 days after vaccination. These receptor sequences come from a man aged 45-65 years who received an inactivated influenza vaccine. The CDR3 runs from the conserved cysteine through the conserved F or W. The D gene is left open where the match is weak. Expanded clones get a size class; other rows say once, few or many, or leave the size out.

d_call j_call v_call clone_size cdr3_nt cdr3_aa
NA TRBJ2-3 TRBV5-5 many TGTGCCAGCAGCGAACGGACAGGCACAGATACGCAGTATTTT CASSERTGTDTQYF
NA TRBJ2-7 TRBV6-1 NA TGTGCCAGCAGAGGGGGAGGGGGCGCCTCCTACGAGCAGTACTTC CASRGGGGASYEQYF
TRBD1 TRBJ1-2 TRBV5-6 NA TGTGCCAGCAGCTTGACCGGGACAGGGTTGTACACCTTC CASSLTGTGLYTF
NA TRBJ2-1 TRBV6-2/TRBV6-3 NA TGTGCCAGCAGTTACGGTGTCAGGGGGAGGCTAGACAATGAGCAGTTCTTC CASSYGVRGRLDNEQFF
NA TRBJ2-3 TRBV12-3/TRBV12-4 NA TGTGCCAGCAGTTTAGGGATTCGGCCGGCTGACACAGATACGCAGTATTTT CASSLGIRPADTDTQYF
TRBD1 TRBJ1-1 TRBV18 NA TGTGCCAGCTCACCACCAGGGACAGGGGGCCAAGCTTTCTTT CASSPPGTGGQAFF
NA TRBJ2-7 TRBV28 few TGTGCCAGCAAGTCGCATAGCATATCCTACGAGCAGTACTTC CASKSHSISYEQYF
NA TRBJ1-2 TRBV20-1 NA TGCAGTGCTAGAGCGGAGCAGGGCGTTGGCTACACCTTC CSARAEQGVGYTF
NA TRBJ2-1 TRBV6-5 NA TGTGCCAGCAGTTACGTGGGAGTGGTAAATGAGCAGTTCTTC CASSYVGVVNEQFF
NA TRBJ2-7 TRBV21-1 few TGTGCCAGCAGCAAAGGCGGGAAGAAGATTGTCGAGCAGTACTTC CASSKGGKKIVEQYF
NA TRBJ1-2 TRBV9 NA TGTGCCAGCAGCGTAGTAGGAAGGGGCTACACCTTC CASSVVGRGYTF
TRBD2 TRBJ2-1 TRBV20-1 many TGCAGTGCTAGTACTAGCGGGAGGTCCAGCTACAATGAGCAGTTCTTC CSASTSGRSSYNEQFF
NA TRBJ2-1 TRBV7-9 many TGTGCCAGCAGCTTAGAGGCCTTATACAATGAGCAGTTCTTC CASSLEALYNEQFF
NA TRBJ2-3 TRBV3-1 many TGTGCCAGCAGCCAAGCGGGCACAGATACGCAGTATTTT CASSQAGTDTQYF
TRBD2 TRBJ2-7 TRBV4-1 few TGCGCCAGCAGCCAAGTACTAGCGGGCCCCTACGAGCAGTACTTC CASSQVLAGPYEQYF
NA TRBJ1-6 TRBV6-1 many TGTGCCAGCAGAGGTCAGGGGATCGACTCCTATAATTCACCCCTCCACTTT CASRGQGIDSYNSPLHF
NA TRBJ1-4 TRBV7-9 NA TGTGCCAGCAGCTTAGGTGGGGTTTTGGAAAAACTGTTTTTT CASSLGGVLEKLFF
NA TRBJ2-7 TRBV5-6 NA TGTGCCAGCAGCTTGGAAGGTTGGAGGGGGACAGACGAGCAGTACTTC CASSLEGWRGTDEQYF
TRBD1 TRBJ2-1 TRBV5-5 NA TGTGCCAGCAGGCCTGCAGGGGGCGGTGAGCAGTTCTTC CASRPAGGGEQFF
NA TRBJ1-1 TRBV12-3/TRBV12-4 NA TGTGCCAGCAGGACCACAGGGCCCACTGAAGCTTTCTTT CASRTTGPTEAFF
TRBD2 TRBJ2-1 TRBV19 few TGTGCCAGTAGCGGGAGGGGTTACAATGAGCAGTTCTTC CASSGRGYNEQFF
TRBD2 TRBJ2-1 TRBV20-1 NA TGCAGTGCTAGAGAACCGGGACTAGCGGGAGGTGAGCAGTTCTTC CSAREPGLAGGEQFF
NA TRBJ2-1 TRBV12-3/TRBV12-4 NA TGTGCCAGCAGTTTCGACGGGAGCTCCTACAATGAGCAGTTCTTC CASSFDGSSYNEQFF
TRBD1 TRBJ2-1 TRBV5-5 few TGTGCCAGCAGCTTGGGGACAGGGGTAGGGGAGCAGTTCTTC CASSLGTGVGEQFF
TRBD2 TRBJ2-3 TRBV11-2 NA TGTGCCAGCAGCTATTATACTAGCGCTAGCACAGATACGCAGTATTTT CASSYYTSASTDTQYF
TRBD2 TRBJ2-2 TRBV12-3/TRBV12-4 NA TGTGCCAGCAGGAGAACTAGCGGGGGGGTCACCGGGGAGCTGTTTTTT CASRRTSGGVTGELFF
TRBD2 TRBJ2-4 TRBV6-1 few TGTGCCAGCAGGACAACTAGCGGGAAAAACATTCAGTACTTC CASRTTSGKNIQYF
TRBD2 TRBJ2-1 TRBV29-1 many TGCAGCGTTAGGGAGGGGCGGTTCTTC CSVREGRFF
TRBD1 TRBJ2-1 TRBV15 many TGTGCCACCAGCGGGACAGGGCGGTACAATGAGCAGTTCTTC CATSGTGRYNEQFF
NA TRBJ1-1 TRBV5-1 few TGCGCCAGCAGCTTGGTCCCCACTAACACTGAAGCTTTCTTT CASSLVPTNTEAFF
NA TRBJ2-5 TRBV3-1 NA TGTGCCAGCAGCCAAGTTGAACAAGAGACCCAGTACTTC CASSQVEQETQYF
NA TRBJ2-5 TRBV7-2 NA TGTGCCAGCAGCTTTAGCGGTGTCGTGTCTGAGACCCAGTACTTC CASSFSGVVSETQYF